This T cell receptor beta chain was sequenced during a study of blood T cells in healthy people across ages. Overall study results and limits: A strong correlation was found between TCR beta diversity and the percentage of naive T cells. Per million T cells, TCR beta diversity dropped roughly linearly as age increased.

This clonotype was detected only a few times. No antigen is known for it. Primers used in a second PCR of roughly 7 to 12 cycles were a sample-barcoded 5' primer and a J-beta primer mix. One entry per CDR3 protein, called by TCRdb with MiXCR from the 5' RACE reads. The table has roughly 1,300,000 distinct CDR3 sequences, around 59% seen once. This CDR3 has 14 amino acids. Germline lookup yields CDR1 SQVTM and CDR2 ANQGSEA. The V call is TRBV29-1, the J call TRBJ2-4, with D tentatively TRBD2 (5 bases). The J call may be incorrect, as the DNA end agrees better with TRBJ2-7. The sequenced material came from blood. The TCR sequence derives from a man in his late teens or twenties in good health. This chain's CDR3 is CSVLYRDRTYEQYF. The CDR3 DNA is TGCAGCGTTTTATACCGGGATCGAACCTACGAGCAGTACTTC.